The rows below give T cell receptor beta chains drawn from one sample of a study of blood T cell repertoires in COVID-19. The data were produced by immunoSEQ multiplex PCR, yet TCRdb's version contains in-frame clones alone and is incomplete. The table lists around 92,000 clones, around 67% of them singletons, with 3% to 4% in the top ten. Sequenced input: peripheral blood. The receptors were gathered from a man between 65 and 85 years old with COVID-19, enrolled during active disease. CDR3s include the opening cysteine and the closing phenylalanine or tryptophan. Fields, in order: clone size, D gene, J gene, V gene, CDR3 DNA, CDR3 protein. D genes are given only for firm matches. Rows give clone size only sometimes, using once, few, many, or a class for an expanded clone.

size: -; D: -; J: TRBJ2-1; V: TRBV27; DNA: TGTGCCAGTCGCTTTGGGGCAGGGGATTGGAATGAGCAGTTCTTC; CDR3: CASRFGAGDWNEQFF
size: -; D: -; J: TRBJ1-5; V: TRBV27; DNA: TGTGCCAGCAGTGCCAGGACAGTCAATCAGCCCCAGCATTTT; CDR3: CASSARTVNQPQHF
size: -; D: -; J: TRBJ1-6; V: TRBV4-2; DNA: TGTGCCAGCAGCCAAGGGTTAACTAATAATTCACCCCTCCACTTT; CDR3: CASSQGLTNNSPLHF
size: -; D: -; J: TRBJ1-5; V: TRBV5-5; DNA: TGTGCCAGCAGCGGGGGACTGACAAGCCCGTTTAGCAATCAGCCCCAGCATTTT; CDR3: CASSGGLTSPFSNQPQHF
size: many; D: -; J: TRBJ1-4; V: TRBV27; DNA: TGTGCCAGCAGCTCGGGGGGTCAAAAACTGTTTTTT; CDR3: CASSSGGQKLFF
size: -; D: -; J: TRBJ2-7; V: TRBV3-1/TRBV3-2; DNA: TGTGCCAGCAGCCAATTCCGGAGTTACGAGCAGTACTTC; CDR3: CASSQFRSYEQYF
size: -; D: TRBD2; J: TRBJ2-7; V: TRBV4-3; DNA: TGCGCCAGCAGCCTACGGACTAGCGGGAATCCCTACGAGCAGTACTTC; CDR3: CASSLRTSGNPYEQYF
size: -; D: TRBD1; J: TRBJ1-5; V: TRBV24-1; DNA: TGTGCCACCAGTGTACAGGGGGTGGATGGGCCCCAGCATTTT; CDR3: CATSVQGVDGPQHF
size: -; D: -; J: TRBJ1-1; V: TRBV13; DNA: TGTGCCAGCAGCGTCAACAGGGCTCTGGACACTGAAGCTTTCTTT; CDR3: CASSVNRALDTEAFF
size: -; D: -; J: TRBJ2-3; V: TRBV19; DNA: TGTGCCAGTAGTGCCCCACTGCGCGGCACAGATACGCAGTATTTT; CDR3: CASSAPLRGTDTQYF
size: -; D: TRBD1; J: TRBJ2-7; V: TRBV20-1; DNA: TGCAGTGCTAGAGATCCGGGGGACAGGTTC; CDR3: CSARDPGDRF
size: -; D: -; J: TRBJ2-3; V: TRBV12-5; DNA: TGTGCTAGTGGTTTCCCCCGGAGCACAGATACGCAGTATTTT; CDR3: CASGFPRSTDTQYF
size: -; D: -; J: TRBJ2-2; V: TRBV11-3; DNA: TGTGCCAGCAGCTTAGGAGCAGGGGTTATCGGGGAGCTGTTTTTT; CDR3: CASSLGAGVIGELFF
size: -; D: TRBD2; J: TRBJ2-1; V: TRBV3-1/TRBV3-2; DNA: TGTGCCAGCAGCCAAGCTGGGGGGGGATCCTACAATGAGCAGTTCTTC; CDR3: CASSQAGGGSYNEQFF
size: -; D: -; J: TRBJ1-1; V: TRBV2; DNA: TGTGCCAGCAGTGAGGGGCCGGGCACTGAAGCTTTCTTT; CDR3: CASSEGPGTEAFF
size: -; D: -; J: TRBJ2-7; V: TRBV24-1; DNA: TGTGCCACCAGTCAAAATTCAATAAGACAGGAGCAGTACTTC; CDR3: CATSQNSIRQEQYF
size: -; D: TRBD2; J: TRBJ2-3; V: TRBV7-2; DNA: TGTGCCAGCAGCCCACGTAACCGGGGACTAGCGGGAGCAGATACGCAGTATTTT; CDR3: CASSPRNRGLAGADTQYF
size: -; D: TRBD1; J: TRBJ2-2; V: TRBV19; DNA: TGTGCCAGTAGTCGAATGGTGACAGGGCACACCGGGGAGCTGTTTTTT; CDR3: CASSRMVTGHTGELFF
size: few; D: -; J: TRBJ2-1; V: TRBV5-1; DNA: TGCGCCAGCAGCTTGGGGTTCTCTAGCGCACGAATGTACAATGAGCAGTTCTTC; CDR3: CASSLGFSSARMYNEQFF
size: -; D: TRBD1; J: TRBJ1-3; V: TRBV28; DNA: TGTGCCAGCAGTTGGGCCAGGGGGGTCTCTGGAAACACCATATATTTT; CDR3: CASSWARGVSGNTIYF
size: -; D: -; J: TRBJ2-4; V: TRBV19; DNA: TGTGCCAGTAGTATAGCCCAAATAGCCAAAAACATTCAGTACTTC; CDR3: CASSIAQIAKNIQYF
size: -; D: TRBD2; J: TRBJ2-3; V: TRBV7-3; DNA: TGTGCCAGCAGCCCTAGCGGGAGTTCCCTTGATACGCAGTATTTT; CDR3: CASSPSGSSLDTQYF
size: -; D: -; J: TRBJ2-2; V: TRBV9; DNA: TGTGCCAGCAGCGTTGACTCGAACACCGGGGAGCTGTTTTTT; CDR3: CASSVDSNTGELFF
size: -; D: TRBD1; J: TRBJ1-5; V: TRBV6-5; DNA: TGTGCCAGCAGCAGACAGGGGTCAGGCCAGCCCCAGCATTTT; CDR3: CASSRQGSGQPQHF
size: -; D: TRBD2; J: TRBJ2-1; V: TRBV7-3; DNA: TGTGCCAGCAGCTTAGGGGTGCTAGCGGGAGGGCTGCACAATGAGCAGTTCTTC; CDR3: CASSLGVLAGGLHNEQFF
size: -; D: TRBD2; J: TRBJ2-1; V: TRBV5-1; DNA: TGCGCCAGCAGTCCTGGACTAGCGGCCAATGAGCAGTTCTTC; CDR3: CASSPGLAANEQFF
size: -; D: -; J: TRBJ1-1; V: TRBV30; DNA: TGTGCCTGGAGTCTCCTCCGGAACACTGAAGCTTTCTTT; CDR3: CAWSLLRNTEAFF
size: -; D: -; J: TRBJ2-7; V: TRBV15; DNA: TGTGCCACCAGCAGAGTCTTGCAGGGCGGCGAGCAGTACTTC; CDR3: CATSRVLQGGEQYF
size: -; D: -; J: TRBJ1-4; V: TRBV5-5; DNA: TGTGCCAGCAGCTTGAGAAGGGGGAGAACTAATGAAAAACTGTTTTTT; CDR3: CASSLRRGRTNEKLFF
size: -; D: -; J: TRBJ1-1; V: TRBV7-2; DNA: TGTGCCAGCGCTCGGGGACGCGGGGTGAACACTGAAGCTTTCTTT; CDR3: CASARGRGVNTEAFF
size: -; D: -; J: TRBJ2-1; V: TRBV20-1; DNA: TGCAGTGCTGAGAACAATGAGCAGTTCTTC; CDR3: CSAENNEQFF
size: once; D: TRBD1; J: TRBJ1-2; V: TRBV12-3/TRBV12-4; DNA: TGTGCCAGCAGTTTAAGGGACAGCTATGGCTACACCTTC; CDR3: CASSLRDSYGYTF
size: -; D: -; J: TRBJ1-5; V: TRBV24-1; DNA: TGTGCCACCGAGGGAGGACATGGGAGCAATCAGCCCCAGCATTTT; CDR3: CATEGGHGSNQPQHF
size: few; D: TRBD2; J: TRBJ2-2; V: TRBV4-3; DNA: TGCGCCAGCAGCCAAGAGAGCGGGACCAACACCGGGGAGCTGTTTTTT; CDR3: CASSQESGTNTGELFF
size: -; D: TRBD2; J: TRBJ2-1; V: TRBV18; DNA: TGTGCCAGCTCACCGCGGGAGTACAATGAGCAGTTCTTC; CDR3: CASSPREYNEQFF
size: -; D: -; J: TRBJ2-1; V: TRBV28; DNA: TGTGCCAGCAGTTTACTGACTGCGTCCTACAATGAGCAGTTCTTC; CDR3: CASSLLTASYNEQFF
size: -; D: TRBD1; J: TRBJ1-2; V: TRBV19; DNA: TGTGCCAGTACCAGGGACAGACTAGGTTATGGCTACACCTTC; CDR3: CASTRDRLGYGYTF
size: -; D: -; J: TRBJ1-5; V: TRBV28; DNA: TGTGCCAGCAGTTCCCCCCCACAGCTCAATCAGCCCCAGCATTTT; CDR3: CASSSPPQLNQPQHF
size: -; D: TRBD1; J: TRBJ1-1; V: TRBV5-1; DNA: TGCGCCAGCAGCTCGGACAGGGGGGTTGAAGCTTTCTTT; CDR3: CASSSDRGVEAFF
size: once; D: TRBD1; J: TRBJ2-6; V: TRBV29-1; DNA: TGCAGCGTTGACCAGGGGGCGCAGGGGGCCAACGTCCTGACTTTC; CDR3: CSVDQGAQGANVLTF
size: -; D: -; J: TRBJ2-2; V: TRBV7-3; DNA: TGTGCCAGCAGCTCAAAGCTAGGGGAGCTGTTTTTT; CDR3: CASSSKLGELFF
size: -; D: -; J: TRBJ1-1; V: TRBV5-1; DNA: TGCGCCAGCAGCTTGTGGACGGTAACAGAGGGAGCTTTCTTT; CDR3: CASSLWTVTEGAFF
size: once; D: TRBD1; J: TRBJ1-2; V: TRBV2; DNA: TGTGCCAGCAGGGACAGGGACATCTATGGCTACACCTTC; CDR3: CASRDRDIYGYTF
size: -; D: TRBD2; J: TRBJ2-3; V: TRBV2; DNA: TGTGCCAGCAGTATGTTCACTAGCGGGAGAACAGATACGCAGTATTTT; CDR3: CASSMFTSGRTDTQYF
size: many; D: -; J: TRBJ2-2; V: TRBV4-3; DNA: TGCGCCAGCAGCCAAGACCTAGGATACCAACGCCATATCCACACCGGGGAGCTGTTTTTT; CDR3: CASSQDLGYQRHIHTGELFF